This entry lists 23 T cell receptor delta chains sequenced from one sample in a study of DNA immune sequencing with unique molecular identifiers. Primers for all 8 TRDV and 4 TRDJ genes amplified genomic DNA in 32-plex. In around 3 barcoding PCR cycles, molecules received a 12-nucleotide UMI, then adapter PCR followed. TCRdb fed the multiplex PCR reads to CATT. Of under 3,000 delta-chain clones detected, 8.4% appear once; the ten largest clones hold roughly half. The sample was gamma-delta T cells enriched from blood buffy coat, or unenriched PBMCs (not recorded which). These receptors all come from a human donor in good health.

This clone was counted a few times. No DNA is shown, since the ends of the CDR3 on it are uncertain; the CDR3 is the one TCRdb lists. The V segment is TRAV29/DV5, and no J call was made; the table's D call, TRDD3, has no DNA check behind it. The CDR3 numbers 24 amino acids, ends counted. Germline V gene sequence: CDR1 NSMFDY, CDR2 ISSIKDK. The CDR3 spells CSVLLCSKRSPYPLGDHYTDKLIF.

This clone has at least ten counts. This chain uses TRDV2 with TRDJ1, with 11 bases aligning to TRDD3. Per the germline V gene, CDR1 is GEAIGNYY and CDR2 is EKD. The length of the CDR3 is 18 residues. V was clipped by 0 bases and J by 0 bases; unmatched bases: 8. This CDR3 reads CACDTLRVGDTYTDKLIF. The CDR3 DNA reads TGTGCCTGTGACACCCTGCGTGTGGGGGATACGTACACCGATAAACTCATCTTT.

This clone was observed at least ten times. The chain uses TRDV2 and TRDJ3; 9 bases map to TRDD3. The germline gives CDR1 GEAIGNYY, CDR2 EKD. V gave up 3 bases and J gave up 0 bases; unmatched junction bases: 8. The CDR3 runs to 19 residues. CDR3 sequence: CACDPLLGDLSWDTRQMFF. The DNA for the CDR3 is TGTGCCTGTGACCCTCTACTGGGGGACCTCTCCTGGGACACCCGACAGATGTTTTTC.

Turning to this clone: The junction shows a germline mismatch at one end, possibly a read error. The chain couples TRDV1 to TRDJ2, with 7 bases identical to TRDD3. Here the J gene came from matching the DNA to germline, since TCRdb omits it. The CDR3 has 22 amino acids. CDR1 is TSWWSYY and CDR2 is QGS in the germline V gene. CDR3 protein: CALGACQGFRRTWGWGTAQLFF. The CDR3, as DNA: TGTGCTCTTGGGGCGTGCCAAGGCTTCCGTCGTACTTGGGGTTGGGGGACAGCTCAACTCTTCTTT.

This clone showed up many times. The chain links TRDV2 to TRDJ1, with 7 bases matching TRDD3. The germline V gene has CDR1 GEAIGNYY and CDR2 EKD. Losses at the gene ends were 2 bases for V and 1 base for J; bases not matched to a gene: 18. The CDR3 totals 19 residues. CDR3 in amino acids: CACDKVGESGIEFTDKLIF. CDR3 nucleotide sequence: TGTGCCTGTGACAAGGTGGGGGAGAGTGGGATAGAATTCACCGATAAACTCATCTTT.

This chain links TRDV1 with TRDJ1, with 7 bases aligning to TRDD3. Assignment of the J gene here rests on matching the DNA to germline, because TCRdb gives none. CDR1 is TSWWSYY and CDR2 is QGS in the germline V gene. Trimming at V came to 4 bases and at J to 0 bases, leaving 14 bases not matched to a gene. CDR3 size: 18 residues. The CDR3 here is CALGARPLRLGDTDKLIF. CDR3 DNA: TGTGCTCTTGGGGCCCGTCCTCTCCGTCTGGGGGACACCGATAAACTCATCTTT.

The table lists this clone with many counts. The chain has TRDV1 and TRDJ1; 10 bases agree with TRDD3. Here the J gene was assigned by germline matching of the DNA, as TCRdb has none. The CDR3 is made up of 24 amino acids. The V segment lost 3 bases and the J segment 6 bases; nucleotides outside the gene matches: 34. Germline CDR1 and CDR2: TSWWSYY and QGS. The chain's CDR3 is CALGDGAPSTARVWGIWTCNKLIF. The CDR3 DNA reads TGTGCTCTTGGGGATGGGGCCCCTAGTACCGCGCGGGTCTGGGGGATATGGACGTGCAATAAACTCATCTTT.

As to this clone: Translating this DNA gives a protein that differs at residue 14 from the TCRdb one, which belongs to a much larger clone; a read error is likely, and the protein shown is this translation. The rearrangement links TRDV2 to TRDJ1; 11 bases are shared with TRDD3. In germline, CDR1 is GEAIGNYY, CDR2 EKD. V shed 0 bases and J 7 bases; nucleotides not matched to a gene: 15. The CDR3 is made up of 18 amino acids. CDR3 region: CACDTVTTLGDNGVKLIF. The CDR3 DNA reads as TGTGCCTGTGACACCGTAACCACACTGGGGGATAATGGCGTTAAACTCATCTTT.

Comments on this clone: A far larger clone lies a single base away; this is likely a read error. Other nucleotide sequences in the sample specify the same CDR3. The chain is built from TRDV2 and TRDJ1; 10 bases agree with TRDD3. This CDR3 is built from 15 residues. Germline V gene lookup returns CDR1 GEAIGNYY and CDR2 EKD. CDR3 DNA sequence: TGCGCCTGTGACACCGTTTCTGGGGGATACGATAAACTCATCTTT. Its translation: CACDTVSGGYDKLIF.

This clone has only a few counts. TCRdb's listed protein matches a much larger clone and diverges from this DNA's translation at residue 11, likely through a read error; the protein shown comes from the DNA. V is TRDV2 and J is TRDJ3; tentatively, D is TRDD3 (5 bases). CDR1 is GEAIGNYY and CDR2 is EKD in the germline V gene. This CDR3 region has 17 residues. CDR3 residues: CACDTSPPSWVTRQMFF. As DNA, the CDR3 is TGTGCCTGTGACACATCGCCCCCCTCCTGGGTCACCCGACAGATGTTTTTC.

This clone was recorded a few times. The chain is built from TRDV2 and TRDJ1; TRDD3 aligns across 7 bases. V was clipped by 0 bases and J by 0 bases; unmatched bases: 15. This CDR3 comprises 19 residues. Germline V gene lookup returns CDR1 GEAIGNYY and CDR2 EKD. CDR3 in DNA: TGTGCCTGTGACACCGGAATATCTCACTTGGGGGACTACACCGATAAACTCATCTTT. It yields the protein CACDTGISHLGDYTDKLIF.

The chain employs TRDV2 and TRDJ1; 8 nucleotides match TRDD3. The V gene's germline CDR1 is GEAIGNYY and CDR2 EKD. V lost 1 base, J lost 3 bases, and 9 bases stayed unmatched. This CDR3 spans 16 amino acids. The DNA for the CDR3 is TGTGCCTGTGACACTTTGGCTGGGGGAGACGCCGATAAACTCATCTTT. Its translation: CACDTLAGGDADKLIF.

This clone was counted only a few times. This DNA's translation and the protein TCRdb lists, from a much larger clone, do not match at residue 4, likely due to a read error; the protein shown is translated from the DNA. The gene calls are TRDV2 and TRDJ1; D is perhaps TRDD3 (5 bases). The germline gives CDR1 GEAIGNYY, CDR2 EKD. The CDR3 contains 15 residues. CDR3 loop: CACVTVGGRTDKLIF. CDR3 sequence (DNA): TGTGCCTGTGTCACCGTCGGGGGTCGCACCGATAAACTCATCTTT.

Remarks on this clone: The protein that TCRdb holds for this DNA derives from a much larger clone and differs from the translated DNA at residue 7, which likely indicates a read error; the protein shown here is translated from the DNA. This chain connects TRDV2 to TRDJ3, with TRDD3 matching over 9 bases. The trim removed 4 bases at V and 0 bases at J, leaving 12 bases unmatched. CDR3 length equals 20 residues. The germline V gene has CDR1 GEAIGNYY and CDR2 EKD. CDR3 coding DNA: TGTGCCTGTGAACCGTACTCGGGGATACGGGGCTCCTGGGACACCCGACAGATGTTTTTC. Translating gives CACEPYSGIRGSWDTRQMFF.

Points on this clone: TCRdb records a much larger clone's protein for this DNA, with a difference at residue 11 that likely arises from a read error; the protein given is the translation of the DNA. The chain recombines TRDV2 with TRDJ1; 10 bases map to TRDD3. This CDR3 spans 15 amino acids. V gave up 1 base and J gave up 7 bases; unmatched junction bases: 8. Per germline, CDR1 GEAIGNYY and CDR2 EKD. The CDR3 loop is CACDTLGDKDVKLIF. CDR3 nucleotide sequence: TGTGCCTGTGACACGCTGGGGGATAAGGACGTTAAACTCATCTTT.

This clone has more than one count but fewer than ten. TCRdb lists the protein of a much larger clone for this DNA, which differs at residue 13, so this is likely a read error; the protein given here is translated from the DNA itself. The chain employs TRDV2 and TRDJ1; 7 bases fit TRDD3. Germline V CDR1 and CDR2: GEAIGNYY, EKD. The CDR3 extends over 17 amino acids. The CDR3 nucleotides are TGTGCCTGTGACACCCTCGTGTTGGGGGAGAACACCGAAAAACTCATCTTT. Amino acid sequence: CACDTLVLGENTEKLIF.

This clone was recorded many times. The V call is TRDV1, the J call TRDJ1; D tentatively fits TRDD2 or TRDD3 (8 bases each). As TCRdb names no J gene, one was assigned here on the basis of a DNA match to germline. Germline V gives CDR1 TSWWSYY, CDR2 QGS. The CDR3 is made up of 25 amino acids. V dropped 5 bases and J dropped 0 bases, with 43 bases sitting between them. The CDR3 DNA reads as TGTGCTCTTGGGTTACTTCCTACAGTGGGGGATTTAACCAAATTACTCTCCCGGTACACCGATAAACTCATCTTT. Protein sequence: CALGLLPTVGDLTKLLSRYTDKLIF.

The chain uses TRDV1 and TRDJ1; D could derive from TRDD2 or TRDD3 (8 bases each). The J gene is not listed in TCRdb, so it was assigned here from a DNA match to germline. V gave up 5 bases and J gave up 0 bases, with 31 bases separating them. The CDR3 is made up of 21 amino acids. Germline V gene sequence: CDR1 TSWWSYY, CDR2 QGS. Here the CDR3 reads CALGPILPTVLGILYTDKLIF. The CDR3 region has the DNA TGTGCTCTTGGGCCGATTCTTCCTACGGTACTGGGGATACTGTACACCGATAAACTCATCTTT.

This clone has more than one count but fewer than ten. TCRdb has a much larger clone's protein, which differs at residue 8 from the translation of this DNA, likely because of a read error; what is shown is the protein translated from the DNA. The chain uses TRDV2 and TRDJ1, with 9 bases fitting TRDD3. V gave up 5 bases and J gave up 4 bases; unmatched junction bases: 10. Germline V lookup: CDR1 GEAIGNYY, CDR2 EKD. The CDR3 consists of 15 residues. CDR3 nucleotide sequence: TGTGCCTGTGCCCAACTGGGGGAAAGGGACGATAAACTCATCTTT. This codes for CACAQLGERDDKLIF.

As concerns this clone: The protein in TCRdb stems from a much larger clone and differs at residue 10 from this DNA's translation, likely a read error; here the protein is translated from the DNA. CDR3 in amino acids: CACDTVGEYSDKLIF. CDR3 sequence (DNA): TGTGCCTGTGACACCGTAGGGGAGTACTCCGATAAACTCATCTTT. The chain couples TRDV2 to TRDJ1, with a tentative D call TRDD3 (5 bases). The CDR3 is 15 amino acids. The V gene lost 0 bases and the J gene lost 3 bases, with 13 bases spanning the gap. CDR1 is GEAIGNYY, CDR2 EKD, per germline.

Judged by abundance, this clone is medium-sized. The chain uses TRDV2 and TRDJ1; 11 bases are a match to TRDD3. This CDR3 has 16 amino acids. The J segment lost 3 bases and the V segment lost 0 bases, leaving 5 bases of the junction unmatched. Germline loops: CDR1 GEAIGNYY, CDR2 EKD. The CDR3 DNA reads as TGTGCCTGTGACACCGTGGGGGATACGGTGGCCGATAAACTCATCTTT. As protein: CACDTVGDTVADKLIF.

About this clone itself: The translation of this DNA and the TCRdb protein of a much larger clone differ at residue 4, probably owing to a read error; the protein shown here is translated from the DNA. The rearrangement joins TRDV2 to TRDJ1; the match to TRDD3 covers 11 bases. The germline V gene has CDR1 GEAIGNYY and CDR2 EKD. The J segment lost 4 bases and the V segment lost 3 bases, leaving 6 bases of the junction unmatched. CDR3 length: 15 residues. In nucleotides, the CDR3 is TGTGCCTGTGACCAACTGGGGGATAGGGACGATAAACTCATCTTT. Residues: CACDQLGDRDDKLIF.

This clone turned up a few times. A far larger clone is just one base off, so this is likely a read error. Within the sample, other DNA sequences also encode this same CDR3. J is TRDJ1 and V is TRDV2; no clear D. CDR1 GEAIGNYY and CDR2 EKD come from the germline V gene. This CDR3 spans 14 amino acids. The V and J ends lost 2 bases and 0 bases respectively, with 9 bases between them. CDR3 region: CACDKVGDTDKLIF. The CDR3 DNA follows: TGTGCCTGTGACAAAGTAGGGGACACCGATAAACTCATCTTT.